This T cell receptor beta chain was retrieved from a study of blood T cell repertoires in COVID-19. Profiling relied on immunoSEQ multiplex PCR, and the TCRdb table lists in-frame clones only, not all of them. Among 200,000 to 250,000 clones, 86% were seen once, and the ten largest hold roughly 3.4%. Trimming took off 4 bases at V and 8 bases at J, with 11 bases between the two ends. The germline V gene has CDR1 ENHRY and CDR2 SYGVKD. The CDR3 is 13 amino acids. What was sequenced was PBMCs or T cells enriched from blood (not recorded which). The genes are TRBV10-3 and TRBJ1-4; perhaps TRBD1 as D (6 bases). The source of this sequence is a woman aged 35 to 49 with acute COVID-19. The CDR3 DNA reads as TGTGCCATCAGTGCAGGGGCAGCGGAAAAACTGTTTTTT. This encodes CAISAGAAEKLFF.